This T cell receptor (beta chain) was captured in a study of response to subunit inactivated influenza vaccine. General study findings and limits: Authors proposed each seasonal influenza vaccination draws in few new T cells.

One entry per CDR3 protein results from TCRdb running MiXCR on the RT-PCR reads. Of 860,000 or so distinct CDR3 sequences listed, over 20% are singletons. For this clonotype: Its specificity is not known.

This CDR3 has 14 residues. The V and J ends lost 4 bases and 0 bases respectively, with 8 bases between them. Per germline, CDR1 SGHRS and CDR2 YFSETQ. The source material was PBMCs from blood, sampled around 5 days after vaccination. The rearrangement joins TRBV5-1 to TRBJ2-1, with no clear D. The source is a man aged 50-60 years who received an inactivated influenza vaccine. The CDR3 here is CASSAQTSYNEQFF. The CDR3, as DNA: TGCGCCAGCAGCGCCCAAACCTCCTACAATGAGCAGTTCTTC.